The rows below give T cell receptor beta chains drawn from one sample of a study of blood T cell repertoires in COVID-19. Clones were sequenced by immunoSEQ multiplex PCR, and TCRdb holds only the in-frame ones, with some missing. The sample consists of 70,000 to 80,000 clones, about 86% of them appearing once. The sample comprised peripheral blood. These receptors were obtained from a man older than 75 in a cohort sampled during active COVID-19. The CDR3 runs from the conserved cysteine through the conserved F or W. D genes are given only for firm matches. A row's size may be missing; if present it is once, few, many or a size class.

TRBJ2-3 | TRBV10-3 | . | TRBD2 | TGTGCCATCTCAGGGAAAGCGGGGGGAACAGATACGCAGTATTTT | CAISGKAGGTDTQYF
TRBJ2-1 | TRBV27 | few | TRBD1 | TGTGCCAGCAGTTTTTTGGACAGGGGGCCAAATGAGCAGTTCTTC | CASSFLDRGPNEQFF
TRBJ1-2 | TRBV6-1 | . | TRBD1 | TGTGCCAGCAGTGGCTCGCCGGGACAGGCACCCTATGGCTACACCTTC | CASSGSPGQAPYGYTF
TRBJ1-1 | TRBV29-1 | . | . | TGCAGCGCCCGGACAGAAATGAACACTGAAGCTTTCTTT | CSARTEMNTEAFF
TRBJ2-5 | TRBV5-1 | . | TRBD1 | TGCGCCAGCAGCTCTGGACAGGGGGCCCCAAAAGAGACCCAGTACTTC | CASSSGQGAPKETQYF
TRBJ2-5 | TRBV9 | . | . | TGTGCCAGCAGCGACAACAGGGACCAAGAGACCCAGTACTTC | CASSDNRDQETQYF
TRBJ2-5 | TRBV3-1/TRBV3-2 | . | TRBD2 | TGTGCCAGCAGCCAAGAGGCGGGGGGGGGCTCGTACTTC | CASSQEAGGGSYF
TRBJ1-2 | TRBV11-2 | . | . | TGTGCCAGCAGCGGAGACAGAGCCAACTATGGCTACACCTTC | CASSGDRANYGYTF
TRBJ2-2 | TRBV19 | . | TRBD1 | TGTGCCAGCAGACCTCAGGGGGCTTCCGGGGAGCTGTTTTTT | CASRPQGASGELFF
TRBJ1-1 | TRBV28 | . | . | TGTGCTGTCTTTAGGGCAGGGGATGGTGAAGCTTTCTTT | CAVFRAGDGEAFF
TRBJ1-2 | TRBV6-5 | . | . | TGTGCCAGCAGTAGTCAGGGGCCGAATGGCTACACCTTC | CASSSQGPNGYTF
TRBJ1-5 | TRBV6-2/TRBV6-3 | . | . | TGTGCCAGCAGTTTCGGACAAGGTGGCAATCAGCCCCAGCATTTT | CASSFGQGGNQPQHF
TRBJ1-1 | TRBV11-1 | . | . | TGTGCCAGCGTATCCCGCGGAGGGAACACTGAAGCTTTCTTT | CASVSRGGNTEAFF
TRBJ1-1 | TRBV11-2 | . | TRBD1 | TGTGCCAGCAGCGCTCCAGGGGGCCGGGCTGAAGCTTTCTTT | CASSAPGGRAEAFF
TRBJ2-2 | TRBV18 | . | TRBD1 | TGTGCCAGCTCACCAAGACAGGGGAATTTACCCGGGGAGCTGTTTTTT | CASSPRQGNLPGELFF
TRBJ2-3 | TRBV28 | . | TRBD2 | TGTGCCAGCAGTTTCTCTTGGGCTAGCGGAGGTGTAGATACGCAGTATTTT | CASSFSWASGGVDTQYF
TRBJ2-2 | TRBV6-6 | . | TRBD1 | TGTGCCAGCACTTCTGAGGGGGCCACCGGGGAGCTGTTTTTT | CASTSEGATGELFF
TRBJ1-1 | TRBV18 | . | . | TGTGCCAGCTCACCAACGGGATTTAACACTGAAGCTTTCTTT | CASSPTGFNTEAFF
TRBJ1-3 | TRBV14 | . | . | TGTGCCAGCAGCCGCCAAGGGAGCGTTCTCTCTGGAAACACCATATATTTT | CASSRQGSVLSGNTIYF
TRBJ2-1 | TRBV6-5 | . | . | TGTGCCAGCAGTCGTGAGTCAAAGCCCAATGAGCAGTTCTTC | CASSRESKPNEQFF
TRBJ1-2 | TRBV10-2 | . | . | TGCGCCAGCAGTGAGGACAGCACGTATGGCTACACCTTC | CASSEDSTYGYTF
TRBJ2-3 | TRBV5-6 | . | TRBD2 | TGTGCCAGCAGCCAGGGACTAGCGGGGGGGCCGAGGGTCACAGATACGCAGTATTTT | CASSQGLAGGPRVTDTQYF
TRBJ2-1 | TRBV6-5 | . | TRBD2 | TGTGCCAGCAGTTACGGGTCTAGCGGATCCTACAATGAGCAGTTCTTC | CASSYGSSGSYNEQFF
TRBJ2-7 | TRBV4-1 | . | . | TGCGCCAGCAGCCAGTCTCCCTACGAGCAGTACTTC | CASSQSPYEQYF
TRBJ1-2 | TRBV21-1 | few | . | TGTGCCAGCAGTAACACCGCCGACACTCGTGAAGTCGATGGCTACACCTTC | CASSNTADTREVDGYTF
TRBJ1-6 | TRBV7-8 | . | . | TGTGCCAGCAGCTGGGACTTGAATTCACCCCTCCACTTT | CASSWDLNSPLHF
TRBJ2-7 | TRBV7-6 | . | TRBD2 | TGTGCCAGCAGCTTAGATATTGGGAATAGCGGGGGCGGGGAGCAGTACTTC | CASSLDIGNSGGGEQYF
TRBJ2-1 | TRBV6-2/TRBV6-3 | . | . | TGTGCCAGCAGTTACACCTCCGGGGGCTCCTACAATGAGCAGTTCTTC | CASSYTSGGSYNEQFF
TRBJ2-3 | TRBV13 | . | . | TGTGCCAGCAGCTTATCGCGACAGGAGGATACGCAGTATTTT | CASSLSRQEDTQYF
TRBJ2-2 | TRBV6-1 | . | TRBD2 | TGTGCCAGCAGTGAATCCCTATCTAGCGGGGGGGCAAAGGAGCTGTTTTTT | CASSESLSSGGAKELFF
TRBJ1-4 | TRBV28 | few | TRBD1 | TGTGCCAGCAGACCCATGAGGGACAGGGGGGCGGGAACTAATGAAAAACTGTTTTTT | CASRPMRDRGAGTNEKLFF
TRBJ2-7 | TRBV5-4 | . | TRBD2 | TGTGCCAGCAGCTCAGGGACTAGCGGGAACTACGAGCAGTACTTC | CASSSGTSGNYEQYF
TRBJ1-1 | TRBV2 | few | . | TGTGCCACACAGGGTGACACTGAAGCTTTCTTT | CATQGDTEAFF
TRBJ1-4 | TRBV6-6 | . | TRBD1 | TGTGCCAGCAGCCTACAGGGGGCGTATGAAAAACTGTTTTTT | CASSLQGAYEKLFF
TRBJ2-2 | TRBV4-2 | . | . | TGTGCCAGCAGCACTAGGACCGGGGGGAACACCGGGGAGCTGTTTTTT | CASSTRTGGNTGELFF
TRBJ2-2 | TRBV5-1 | . | TRBD1 | TGCGCCAGCGAACAGGGGGTTCACCACACCGGGGAGCTGTTTTTT | CASEQGVHHTGELFF
TRBJ1-2 | TRBV10-1 | . | . | TGCGCCAGCACCGGGACAACGGTCTATGGCTACACCTTC | CASTGTTVYGYTF
TRBJ2-7 | TRBV10-3 | . | . | TGTGCCATCAGTGAGCAGTACGAGCAGTACTTC | CAISEQYEQYF
TRBJ1-4 | TRBV24-1 | once | . | TGTGCTTTATGGAGAGGTAATGAAAAACTGTTTTTT | CALWRGNEKLFF
TRBJ1-1 | TRBV11-3 | . | TRBD1 | TGTGCCAGCAGCCCTAGGGCAGGGGGCACTGAAGCTTTCTTT | CASSPRAGGTEAFF
TRBJ2-7 | TRBV7-6 | . | TRBD1 | TGTGCCAGCAGCCGAGAGGACAGGCACTCCTACGAGCAGTACTTC | CASSREDRHSYEQYF
TRBJ2-1 | TRBV5-1 | . | . | TGCGCCAGCAGCTTGGGCCGGACGGGGAGTAATGAGCAGTTCTTC | CASSLGRTGSNEQFF
TRBJ2-7 | TRBV7-8 | . | TRBD2 | TGTGCCAGCAGCTTAGTAGCGGGGCGGTCCTACGAGCAGTACTTC | CASSLVAGRSYEQYF
TRBJ2-3 | TRBV12-5 | . | TRBD2 | TGTGCTAGTGGTTTGGGAGCGGGGGGGCCTCGCACAGATACGCAGTATTTT | CASGLGAGGPRTDTQYF
TRBJ2-3 | TRBV3-1/TRBV3-2 | . | . | TGTGCCAGCAGCCAAGTGGTAGGGACCCCTTTAATTAGCGGCAAAGATACGCAGTATTTT | CASSQVVGTPLISGKDTQYF
TRBJ2-2 | TRBV7-9 | . | TRBD1 | TGTGCCAGCAGCCCCCTATTAGGGGGCTGGAACACCGGGGAGCTGTTTTTT | CASSPLLGGWNTGELFF
TRBJ2-3 | TRBV5-1 | . | TRBD1 | TGCGCCAGCAGGTTGAGCGGGACAGGGGGAGATACGCAGTATTTT | CASRLSGTGGDTQYF